The clone carrying this T cell receptor (beta chain) has only a few counts. Its specificity is not known. This entry comes from a study of blood T cells in healthy people across ages. Study conclusions and caveats: Naive CD4+ cells and diversity were both higher in long-lived donors than in aged donors. Age brought a roughly linear fall in TCR beta diversity measured per million T cells.

PCR was performed a second time for about 7 to 11 cycles using a sample-barcoded 5' primer and a J-beta primer mix. TCRdb processed the 5' RACE reads anew with MiXCR; each CDR3 protein has one entry. The data hold around 850,000 distinct CDR3 sequences, with roughly 40% observed a single time. The sample was blood. This TCR was recovered from a man between 18 and 29 years old in good health.

CDR3 nucleotide sequence: TGCAGTGCGGATCGGGACAGCTTCTACAATGAGCAGTACTTC. Translated, it gives CSADRDSFYNEQYF. The chain recombines TRBV20-1 with TRBJ2-7, with 7 bases aligning to TRBD1. The CDR3 length is 14 residues. The germline V gene has CDR1 DFQATT and CDR2 SNEGSKA (reference sequence). V lost 6 bases and J lost 7; bases outside the gene matches: 15.